The 18 T cell receptor beta chains below were found in one sample sequenced in a study of T-cell memory formation after mild COVID-19. TCRdb re-analysed the 5' RACE reads in MiXCR, keeping a single row per CDR3 protein. The table includes 400,000 to 550,000 distinct CDR3 sequences, nearly 25% detected once. Sequenced input: PBMCs or a T cell subset sorted from them (not recorded which). These receptors originate from an adult woman who had mild COVID-19 (a few samples of this study predate the infection). Cell type and time point are not known.

This clonotype was detected a few times. The chain combines TRBV7-9 with TRBJ2-1; TRBD2 matches at 10 bases. Germline V gene lookup returns CDR1 SEHNR and CDR2 FQNEAQ (reference sequence). J gave up 6 bases and V 4 bases, and 27 bases lay outside the gene matches. The CDR3 loop spans 22 amino acids. The CDR3 loop reads CASSSFTGLAGDPSGGSNEQFF. CDR3 DNA sequence: TGTGCCAGCAGCTCTTTTACGGGGCTAGCGGGAGATCCGAGCGGGGGGTCCAATGAGCAGTTCTTC. The full variable domain, completed using reference TRBV7-9 and TRBJ2-1, is DTGVSQNPRHKITKRGQNVTFRCDPISEHNRLYWYRQTLGQGPEFLTYFQNEAQLEKSRLLSDRFSAERPKGSFSTLEIQRTEQGDSAMYLCASSSFTGLAGDPSGGSNEQFFGPGTRLTVL.

The chain uses TRBV7-2 and TRBJ2-3; D perhaps matches TRBD2 (6 bases). Germline V gives CDR1 SGHTA, CDR2 FQGNSA. The CDR3 runs 20 residues. V was shortened by 5 bases and J by 0 bases, with 27 bases between the two germline ends. The CDR3 region has the DNA TGTGCCAGCAGCCTACCCCCCCGGCTAGCGAGAGTAAAGAGCACAGATACGCAGTATTTT. Translation: CASSLPPRLARVKSTDTQYF. Full variable domain (outside the CDR3, taken from reference TRBV7-2 and TRBJ2-3): GAGVSQSPSNKVTEKGKDVELRCDPISGHTALYWYRQSLGQGLEFLIYFQGNSAPDKSGLPSDRFSAERTGGSVSTLTIQRTQQEDSAVYLCASSLPPRLARVKSTDTQYFGPGTRLTVL.

This clonotype was seen just once. The chain employs TRBV5-5 and TRBJ2-2, with 7 bases that match TRBD1. Germline V CDR1 and CDR2: SGHKS, YYEKEE (reference sequence). CDR3 length equals 14 residues. The junction had 5 bases not matched to a gene; V was cut back by 5 bases and J by 4 bases. CDR3 in amino acids: CASSWDRSTGELFF. Here the CDR3 DNA reads TGTGCCAGCAGTTGGGACAGATCCACCGGGGAGCTGTTTTTT.

The CDR3 DNA follows: TGTGCCAGCAGTCGTCGGGACCCTCGAAGGGAGACCCAGTACTTC. Protein: CASSRRDPRRETQYF. The chain couples TRBV6-5 to TRBJ2-5, with D tentatively TRBD1 or TRBD2 (5 bases each). The CDR3 is 15 amino acids. From germline, CDR1 is MNHEY and CDR2 SVGAGI. Trimming took off 5 bases at V and 5 bases at J, with 18 bases between the two ends.

This clonotype was seen a handful of times. The chain has TRBV29-1 and TRBJ2-7; 9 bases are shared with TRBD1. The CDR3 totals 13 residues. V was pared by 6 bases and J by 6 bases, with 9 bases of the junction left unmatched. CDR1 is SQVTM and CDR2 is ANQGSEA in the germline V gene. This CDR3 is CSVRTGARGEQYF. Written as DNA, the CDR3 is TGCAGCGTCCGGACAGGGGCGAGAGGCGAGCAGTACTTC.

This clonotype has only a few counts. The gene calls are TRBV7-9 and TRBJ2-7; D unclear. This CDR3 is built from 11 residues. Germline V gene data show CDR1 as SEHNR and CDR2 as FQNEAQ (reference sequence). The germline V and J ends were trimmed by 6 bases and 6 bases, with 9 bases remaining between them. In DNA form, the CDR3 reads TGTGCCAGCAGTATCTCCAGCGAGCAGTACTTC. Translation: CASSISSEQYF.

The chain recombines TRBV12-3 or TRBV12-4 with TRBJ2-7; D may be TRBD2 (7 bases). V shed 8 bases and J shed 7 bases, with 21 bases lying between them. This CDR3 region has 14 residues. The CDR3 DNA sequence: TGTGCCAGCTCCTCCGAGGGGGGGCGGAAAGAGCAGTACTTC. It specifies CASSSEGGRKEQYF.

The genes are TRBV3-1 and TRBJ2-3; 14 bases align to TRBD2. The germline gives CDR1 LGHDT, CDR2 YNNKEL (reference sequence). There are 16 residues in the CDR3. Trimming cost V 3 bases and J 6 bases; bases outside gene matches: 5. The CDR3 coding sequence is TGTGCCAGCAGCCATCGACTAGCGGGGGGGCGCGATACGCAGTATTTT. Its protein is CASSHRLAGGRDTQYF.

The J gene is TRBJ1-4, the V gene TRBV5-1; D might be TRBD1 (5 bases). The CDR3 length is 14 residues. Trimming stripped 4 bases from V and 8 bases from J, with 15 bases between. The V gene's germline CDR1 is SGHRS and CDR2 YFSETQ. The CDR3 loop reads CASSLMGGKEKLFF. The CDR3 nucleotides read TGCGCCAGCAGCCTCATGGGGGGGAAAGAAAAACTGTTTTTT.

This clonotype came up many times. The chain carries TRBV19 and TRBJ2-1; TRBD2 is a possible D gene (6 bases). This CDR3 region has 13 residues. Trimming took 5 bases from V and 6 from J, leaving 11 bases between them. Germline values: CDR1 LNHDA, CDR2 SQIVND (reference sequence). The CDR3 protein is CASSLAPGNEQFF. CDR3 in DNA: TGTGCCAGTAGTCTAGCGCCAGGCAATGAGCAGTTCTTC.

The chain links TRBV12-3 or TRBV12-4 to TRBJ1-3; 8 bases fit TRBD1. CDR3 size: 15 residues. The J segment lost 4 bases and the V segment lost 5 bases, leaving 7 bases of the junction unmatched. The CDR3 region is CASSQTGGKGNTIYF. CDR3 nucleotides: TGTGCCAGCAGTCAAACAGGGGGGAAAGGAAACACCATATATTTT.

The chain uses TRBV20-1 and TRBJ2-1; 7 positions match TRBD1. The V and J ends lost 4 bases and 0 bases, in that order; junction bases with no gene match: 0. The germline V gene encodes CDR1 DFQATT and CDR2 SNEGSKA (reference sequence). The CDR3 totals 13 residues. Here the CDR3 DNA reads TGCAGTGCTAACAGGGGCTCCTACAATGAGCAGTTCTTC. Translating it yields CSANRGSYNEQFF.

CDR3 DNA: TGTGCCAGCAGCTTAGACTGGACAGGGTATGGCTACACCTTC. It translates to CASSLDWTGYGYTF. The chain employs TRBV7-2 and TRBJ1-2, with TRBD1 matching 8 bases. Looked up from germline, CDR1 is SGHTA and CDR2 is FQGNSA. This CDR3 has 14 residues. The junction had 3 bases not matched to a gene; V was cut back by 1 base and J by 5 bases.

This clonotype was picked up a small number of times. This CDR3 is CASSDPSRGQSEAFF. In DNA form, the CDR3 reads TGCGCCAGCAGCGACCCAAGCAGGGGGCAGTCAGAAGCTTTCTTT. This rearrangement joins TRBV4-1 to TRBJ1-1; TRBD1 agrees at 8 bases. The CDR3 has 15 residues. The germline CDR1 and CDR2 sequences are MGHRA and YSYEKL. J was trimmed by 8 bases and V by 5 bases; bases with no gene match: 13.

The chain carries TRBV7-2 and TRBJ1-2; D gene ambiguous. The CDR3 covers 16 residues. CDR1 and CDR2 (germline): SGHTA, FQGNSA. Trimming pared 3 bases from V and 1 base from J, leaving 15 bases between. The chain's CDR3 is CASSFFQSAGNYGYTF. The CDR3 nucleotides read TGTGCCAGCAGCTTTTTTCAGTCAGCTGGTAACTATGGCTACACCTTC.

V gene TRBV12-3 or TRBV12-4 combines with J gene TRBJ2-2; 11 bases agree with TRBD1. J was trimmed by 6 bases and V by 5 bases; bases with no gene match: 14. CDR3 length: 18 residues. CDR3 DNA: TGTGCCAGCAGTCGGGGACAGGGGGGAACACGTCGACCCGGGGAGCTGTTTTTT. This codes for CASSRGQGGTRRPGELFF.

This clonotype was observed a few times. The chain carries TRBV12-3 or TRBV12-4 and TRBJ2-3; 7 positions match TRBD2. This CDR3 region has 18 residues. V shed 5 bases, J shed 0 bases, and the junction held 14 bases outside the gene matches. CDR3 DNA sequence: TGTGCCAGCAGTCCGCCATTGTGGGGGGACTATAGCACAGATACGCAGTATTTT. As protein: CASSPPLWGDYSTDTQYF.

The sample holds a few counts of this clonotype. The rearrangement uses TRBV20-1 and TRBJ2-3; the match to TRBD1 covers 9 bases. Germline trimming cut 7 bases from V and 1 base from J; bases unmatched to any gene: 3. The germline CDR1 and CDR2 sequences are DFQATT and SNEGSKA (reference sequence). The CDR3 is made up of 13 amino acids. The CDR3 protein is CSDRDRGTDTQYF. Written as DNA, the CDR3 is TGCAGTGACCGGGACAGGGGCACAGATACGCAGTATTTT.